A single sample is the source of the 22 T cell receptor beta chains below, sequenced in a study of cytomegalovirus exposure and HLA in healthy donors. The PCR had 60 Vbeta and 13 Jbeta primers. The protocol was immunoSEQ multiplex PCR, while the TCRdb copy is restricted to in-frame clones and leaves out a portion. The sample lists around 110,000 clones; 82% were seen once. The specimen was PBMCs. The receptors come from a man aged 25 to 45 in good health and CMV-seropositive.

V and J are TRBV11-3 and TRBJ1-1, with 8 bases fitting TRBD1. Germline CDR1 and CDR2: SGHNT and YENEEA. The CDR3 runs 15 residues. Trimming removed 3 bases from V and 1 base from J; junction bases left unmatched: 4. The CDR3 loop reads CASSFAQGANTEAFF. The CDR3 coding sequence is TGTGCCAGCAGCTTCGCGCAGGGGGCGAACACTGAAGCTTTCTTT.

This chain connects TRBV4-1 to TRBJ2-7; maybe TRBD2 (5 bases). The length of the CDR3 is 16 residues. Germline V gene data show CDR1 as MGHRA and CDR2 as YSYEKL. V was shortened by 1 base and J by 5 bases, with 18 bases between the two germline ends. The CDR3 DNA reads TGCGCCAGCAGCCAAGGGCCAGAGGACTCCCCCCACGAGCAGTACTTC. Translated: CASSQGPEDSPHEQYF.

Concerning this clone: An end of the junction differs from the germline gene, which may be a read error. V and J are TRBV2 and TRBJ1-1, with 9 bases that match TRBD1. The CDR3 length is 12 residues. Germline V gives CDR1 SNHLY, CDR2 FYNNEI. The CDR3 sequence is CASRGPGQGLIW. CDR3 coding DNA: TGTGCCAGCAGAGGACCGGGACAGGGCCTAATCTGG.

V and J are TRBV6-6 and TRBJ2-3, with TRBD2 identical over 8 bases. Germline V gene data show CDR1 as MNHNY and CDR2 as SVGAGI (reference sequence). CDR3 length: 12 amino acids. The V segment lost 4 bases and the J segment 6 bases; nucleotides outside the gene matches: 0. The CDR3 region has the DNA TGTGCCAGCAGTTCGGGGGGGGATACGCAGTATTTT. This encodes CASSSGGDTQYF.

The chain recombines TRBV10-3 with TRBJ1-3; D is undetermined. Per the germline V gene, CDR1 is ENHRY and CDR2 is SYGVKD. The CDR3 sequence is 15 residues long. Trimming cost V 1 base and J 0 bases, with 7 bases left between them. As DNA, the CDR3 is TGTGCCATCAGTGAGTTGACTCGCTCTGGAAACACCATATATTTT. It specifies CAISELTRSGNTIYF.

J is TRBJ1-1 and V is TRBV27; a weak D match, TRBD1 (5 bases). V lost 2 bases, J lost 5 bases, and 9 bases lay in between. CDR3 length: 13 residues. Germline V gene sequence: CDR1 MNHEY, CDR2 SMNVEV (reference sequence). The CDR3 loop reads CASSLDSGTEAFF. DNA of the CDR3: TGTGCCAGCAGTTTAGACAGTGGAACTGAAGCTTTCTTT.

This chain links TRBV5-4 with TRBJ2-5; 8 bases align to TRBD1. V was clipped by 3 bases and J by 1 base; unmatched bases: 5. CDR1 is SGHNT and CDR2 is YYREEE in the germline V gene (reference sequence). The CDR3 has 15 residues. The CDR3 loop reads CASSWGDRPQETQYF. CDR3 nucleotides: TGTGCCAGCAGCTGGGGGGACAGGCCCCAAGAGACCCAGTACTTC.

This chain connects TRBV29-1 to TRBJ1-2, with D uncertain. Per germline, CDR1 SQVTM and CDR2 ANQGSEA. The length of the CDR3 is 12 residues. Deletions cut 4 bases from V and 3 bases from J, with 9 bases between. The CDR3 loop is CSVGERDYGYTF. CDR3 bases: TGCAGCGTTGGAGAGCGCGACTATGGCTACACCTTC.

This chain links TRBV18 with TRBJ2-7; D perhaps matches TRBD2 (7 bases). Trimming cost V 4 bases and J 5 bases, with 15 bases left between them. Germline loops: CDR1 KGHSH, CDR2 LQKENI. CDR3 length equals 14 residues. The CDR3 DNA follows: TGTGCCAGCTCACAAAACGGGGGGCTCCACGAGCAGTACTTC. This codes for CASSQNGGLHEQYF.

CDR3: CASTTGCLRNEQFF. Here the CDR3 DNA reads TGTGCCAGCACCACGGGGTGTTTGCGGAATGAGCAGTTCTTC. The chain combines TRBV7-4 with TRBJ2-1, with D tentatively TRBD2 (5 bases). Germline V gives CDR1 SGHVT, CDR2 SQSDAQ. The CDR3 runs 14 residues. The germline V and J ends were trimmed by 7 bases and 7 bases, with 17 bases remaining between them.

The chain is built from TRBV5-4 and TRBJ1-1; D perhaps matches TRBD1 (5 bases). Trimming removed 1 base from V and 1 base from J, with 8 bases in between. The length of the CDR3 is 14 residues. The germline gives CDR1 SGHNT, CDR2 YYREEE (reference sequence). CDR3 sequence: CASSLRQTNTEAFF. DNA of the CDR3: TGTGCCAGCAGCTTGCGACAGACGAACACTGAAGCTTTCTTT.

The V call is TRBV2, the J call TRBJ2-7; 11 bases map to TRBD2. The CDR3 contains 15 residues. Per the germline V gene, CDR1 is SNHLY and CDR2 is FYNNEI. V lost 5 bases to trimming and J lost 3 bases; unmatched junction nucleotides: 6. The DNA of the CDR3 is TGTGCCAGCAGTAGAGTAGCGGGGGGGTACTACGAGCAGTACTTC. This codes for CASSRVAGGYYEQYF. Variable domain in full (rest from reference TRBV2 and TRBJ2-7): EPEVTQTPSHQVTQMGQEVILRCVPISNHLYFYWYRQILGQKVEFLVSFYNNEISEKSEIFDDQFSVERPDGSNFTLKIRSTKLEDSAMYFCASSRVAGGYYEQYFGPGTRLTVT.

The CDR3 DNA reads TGCGCCAGCAGCCTCCAAAACAGGGAAAGTTATGGCTACACCTTC. Amino acids: CASSLQNRESYGYTF. The V gene is TRBV4-1, the J gene TRBJ1-2; weak D call: TRBD1 (6 bases). This CDR3 spans 15 amino acids. Germline V lookup: CDR1 MGHRA, CDR2 YSYEKL. Trimming shortened V by 4 bases and J by 5 bases, and 17 bases separated the two germline ends.

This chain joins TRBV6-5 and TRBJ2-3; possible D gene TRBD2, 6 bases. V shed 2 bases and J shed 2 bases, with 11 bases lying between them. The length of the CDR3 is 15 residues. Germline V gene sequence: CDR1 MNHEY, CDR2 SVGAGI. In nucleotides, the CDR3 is TGTGCCAGCAGTTACGGACGGGGGACCACAGATACGCAGTATTTT. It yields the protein CASSYGRGTTDTQYF.

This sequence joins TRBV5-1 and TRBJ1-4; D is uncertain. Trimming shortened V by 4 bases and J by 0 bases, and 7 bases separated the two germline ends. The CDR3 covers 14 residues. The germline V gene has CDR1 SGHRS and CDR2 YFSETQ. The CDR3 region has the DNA TGCGCCAGCAGCCCGACTTCAACTAATGAAAAACTGTTTTTT. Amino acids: CASSPTSTNEKLFF.

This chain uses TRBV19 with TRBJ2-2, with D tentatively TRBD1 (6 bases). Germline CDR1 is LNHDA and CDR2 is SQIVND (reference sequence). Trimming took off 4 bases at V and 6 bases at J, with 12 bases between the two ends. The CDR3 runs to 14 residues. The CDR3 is CASSRGDNPGELFF. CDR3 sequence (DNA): TGTGCCAGTAGTAGAGGGGACAACCCCGGGGAGCTGTTTTTT.

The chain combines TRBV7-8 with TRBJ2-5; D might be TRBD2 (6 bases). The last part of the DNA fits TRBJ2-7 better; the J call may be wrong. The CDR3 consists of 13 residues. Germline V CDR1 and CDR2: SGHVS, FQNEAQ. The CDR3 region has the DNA TGTGCCGCGGGGCCATGGAACTCCTACGAGCAGTACTTC. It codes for CAAGPWNSYEQYF.

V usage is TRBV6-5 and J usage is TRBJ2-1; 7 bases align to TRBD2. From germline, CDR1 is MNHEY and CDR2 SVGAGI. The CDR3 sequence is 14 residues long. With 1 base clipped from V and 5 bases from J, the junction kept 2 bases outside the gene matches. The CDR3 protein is CASSYWGTNNEQFF. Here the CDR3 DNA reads TGTGCCAGCAGTTACTGGGGGACTAACAATGAGCAGTTCTTC.

CDR3 region: CAWRGGPAKLFF. CDR3 DNA sequence: TGTGCCTGGAGAGGCGGCCCGGCAAAACTGTTTTTT. The chain recombines TRBV30 with TRBJ1-4; D unclear. CDR3 size: 12 residues. Germline V gene lookup returns CDR1 GTSNPN and CDR2 SVGIG (reference sequence). V was shortened by 3 bases and J by 10 bases, with 12 bases between the two germline ends.

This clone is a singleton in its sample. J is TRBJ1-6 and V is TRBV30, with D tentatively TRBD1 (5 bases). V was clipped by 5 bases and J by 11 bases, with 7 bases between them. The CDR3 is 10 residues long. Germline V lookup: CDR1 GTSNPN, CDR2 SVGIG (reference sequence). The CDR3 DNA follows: TGTGCCTGGGGGGGGACACCCCTCCACTTT. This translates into CAWGGTPLHF.

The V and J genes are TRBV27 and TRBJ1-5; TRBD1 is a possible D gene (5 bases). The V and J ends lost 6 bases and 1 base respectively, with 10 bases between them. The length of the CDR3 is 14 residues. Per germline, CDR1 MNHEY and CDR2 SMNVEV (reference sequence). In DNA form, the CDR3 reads TGTGCCAGCAGACTTGGGGGGAGCAATCAGCCCCAGCATTTT. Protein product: CASRLGGSNQPQHF.

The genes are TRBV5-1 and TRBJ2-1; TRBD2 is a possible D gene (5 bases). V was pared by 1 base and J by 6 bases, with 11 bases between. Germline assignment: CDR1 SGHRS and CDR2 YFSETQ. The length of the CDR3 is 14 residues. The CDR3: CASSLPDSFNEQFF. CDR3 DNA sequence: TGCGCCAGCAGCTTGCCGGACTCATTCAATGAGCAGTTCTTC.